These 7 T cell receptor beta chains were all obtained from the same sample, sequenced in a study of yellow fever vaccine responses in identical twins. TCRdb reprocessed the RT-PCR reads via MiXCR and lists one record per CDR3 protein. The sample includes 35,000 or so distinct CDR3 sequences, about three fifths of them seen just once. The sample in question was T cells from blood (PBMCs), unsorted or a sorted subset (not recorded which), obtained before or after yellow fever vaccination (not recorded which). The source is a woman between 18 and 29 years old who received the yellow fever vaccine.

Regarding this clonotype: An end of the junction differs from the germline gene, which may be a read error. This chain joins TRBV10-3 and TRBJ2-7; D tentatively reads TRBD1 or TRBD2 (6 bases each). Per germline, CDR1 ENHRY and CDR2 SYGVKD. This CDR3 is built from 17 residues. CDR3 in DNA: TGTGCCATCGGTCGGGTTATTGGGGGGCAAAGCTCCTACGCGCAGTACTTC. Translating gives CAIGRVIGGQSSYAQYF.

This rearrangement joins TRBV6-2 or TRBV6-3 to TRBJ1-1, with D uncertain. Trimming pared 0 bases from V and 5 bases from J, leaving 13 bases between. The CDR3 consists of 15 residues. CDR1 is MNHEY and CDR2 is SVGEGT in the germline V gene. The CDR3 bases are TGTGCCAGCAGTTACTCGATGGGGTGGGGAACTGAAGCTTTCTTT. Its protein product is CASSYSMGWGTEAFF.

The CDR3 sequence is CATSDLGTDTGELFF. The CDR3 DNA sequence: TGTGCCACCAGTGATTTGGGGACCGACACCGGGGAGCTGTTTTTT. The chain uses TRBV24-1 and TRBJ2-2; TRBD1 or TRBD2 may be the D gene (5 bases each). The CDR3 covers 15 residues. Trimming took off 0 bases at V and 3 bases at J, with 7 bases between the two ends. CDR1 and CDR2 (germline): KGHDR, SFDVKD.

This clonotype was found a few times. The chain employs TRBV20-1 and TRBJ1-6; 12 positions match TRBD1. Germline trimming cut 3 bases from V and 7 bases from J; bases unmatched to any gene: 4. CDR1 DFQATT and CDR2 SNEGSKA come from the germline V gene (reference sequence). This CDR3 has 15 residues. The CDR3 coding sequence is TGCAGTGCTAGTTACGGGACAGGGGGCAATTCACCCCTCCACTTT. It codes for CSASYGTGGNSPLHF.

This chain connects TRBV29-1 to TRBJ2-1, with 8 positions matching TRBD1. The V and J ends lost 5 bases and 4 bases, in that order; junction bases with no gene match: 10. The CDR3 is 15 residues long. The germline V gene has CDR1 SQVTM and CDR2 ANQGSEA. The CDR3 coding sequence is TGCAGCGTTCCCTCGACAGGGGATCGGTACAATGAGCAGTTCTTC. Amino acid sequence: CSVPSTGDRYNEQFF.

V usage is TRBV7-6 and J usage is TRBJ2-7, with D possibly matching TRBD2 (6 bases). Germline CDR1 is SGHVS and CDR2 is FNYEAQ. V was pared by 1 base and J by 3 bases, with 13 bases between. The CDR3 is made up of 15 amino acids. CDR3 residues: CASSLVAEGFYEQYF. For the CDR3, the DNA is TGTGCCAGCAGCTTAGTAGCGGAAGGTTTCTACGAGCAGTACTTC.

The V and J genes are TRBV12-3 or TRBV12-4 and TRBJ1-2; D unclear. V dropped 6 bases and J dropped 5 bases, with 16 bases sitting between them. This CDR3 is 14 amino acids long. For the CDR3, the DNA is TGTGCCAGCAGACTAGGGCCTTCTCCATATGGCTACACCTTC. This sequence encodes CASRLGPSPYGYTF.